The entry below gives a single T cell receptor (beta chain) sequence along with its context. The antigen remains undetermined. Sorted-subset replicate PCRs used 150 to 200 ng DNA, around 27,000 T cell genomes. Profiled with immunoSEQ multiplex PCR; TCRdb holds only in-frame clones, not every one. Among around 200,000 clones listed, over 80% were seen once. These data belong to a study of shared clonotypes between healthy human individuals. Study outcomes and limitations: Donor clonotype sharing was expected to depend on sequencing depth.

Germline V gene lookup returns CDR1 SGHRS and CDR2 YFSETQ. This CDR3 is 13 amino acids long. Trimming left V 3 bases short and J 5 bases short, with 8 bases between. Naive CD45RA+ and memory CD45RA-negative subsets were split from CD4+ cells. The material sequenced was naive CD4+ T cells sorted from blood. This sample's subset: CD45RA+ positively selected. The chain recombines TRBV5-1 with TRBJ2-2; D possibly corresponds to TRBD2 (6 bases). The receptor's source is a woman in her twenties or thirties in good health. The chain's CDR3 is CASSSSDTGELFF. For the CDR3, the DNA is TGCGCCAGCAGCTCTAGCGATACCGGGGAGCTGTTTTTT.